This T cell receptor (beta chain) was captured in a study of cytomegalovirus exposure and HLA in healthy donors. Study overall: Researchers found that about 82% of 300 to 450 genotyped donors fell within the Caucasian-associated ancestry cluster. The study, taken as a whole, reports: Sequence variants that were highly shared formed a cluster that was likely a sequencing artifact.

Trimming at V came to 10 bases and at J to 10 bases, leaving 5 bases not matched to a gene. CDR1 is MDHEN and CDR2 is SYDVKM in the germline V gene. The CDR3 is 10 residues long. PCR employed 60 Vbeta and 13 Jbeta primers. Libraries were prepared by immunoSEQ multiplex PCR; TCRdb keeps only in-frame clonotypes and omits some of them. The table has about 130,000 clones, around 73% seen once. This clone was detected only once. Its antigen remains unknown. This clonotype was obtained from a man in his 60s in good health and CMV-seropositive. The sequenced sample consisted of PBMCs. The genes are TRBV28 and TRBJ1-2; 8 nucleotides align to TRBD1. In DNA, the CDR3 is TGTGCCACCTTGACAGGGGTCTACACCTTC. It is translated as CATLTGVYTF.